These T cell receptor beta chains were read from a single sample in a study of early T cells in non-severe SARS-CoV-2 infection. TCRdb fed the 5' RACE reads into MiXCR, producing one record per CDR3 protein. The table has some 23,000 distinct CDR3 sequences, roughly 5.3% seen once; the top ten hold roughly 10%. Source material: whole blood. The source of these receptors is an adult who was a healthcare worker with PCR-confirmed SARS-CoV-2 infection or an uninfected control (not recorded which). The CDR3 runs from the conserved cysteine through the conserved F or W. D genes are given only for firm matches. Clone size, where shown, is once, few, many, or a class for clones that have expanded.

many | TRBJ2-7 | 15 | TRBD2 | TRBV20-1 | TGCAGTGCTCCGCCCGCGGGAGGAAAGAACTACGAGCAGTACTTC | CSAPPAGGKNYEQYF
many | TRBJ1-2 | 14 | NA | TRBV30 | TGTGCCTGGATGGGCGCCGGAGGGCTCTATGGCTACACCTTC | CAWMGAGGLYGYTF
medium-sized | TRBJ1-1 | 15 | TRBD1 | TRBV20-1 | TGCAGTGCCCGACCCCGACAGGGGGCAGACACTGAAGCTTTCTTT | CSARPRQGADTEAFF
many | TRBJ2-5 | 14 | TRBD1 | TRBV5-8 | TGTGCCAGCAGTTGGGACAGGGGTCTAGAGACCCAGTACTTC | CASSWDRGLETQYF
many | TRBJ1-5 | 14 | TRBD1 | TRBV7-8 | TGTGCCAGCAGCTCCAGACAGGGGCGTCAGCCCCAGCATTTT | CASSSRQGRQPQHF
few | TRBJ1-6 | 14 | NA | TRBV20-1 | TGCAGTGCTAGAGAATCCCAAAGTGTAGCACCCCTCCACTTT | CSARESQSVAPLHF
many | TRBJ2-2 | 16 | NA | TRBV4-2 | TGTGCCAGCAGCCAAGGGACTAACGCGAACACCGGGGAGCTGTTTTTT | CASSQGTNANTGELFF
many | TRBJ1-1 | 14 | NA | TRBV5-5 | TGTGCCAGCAGCAACCAGGGTCTCAACACTGAAGCTTTCTTT | CASSNQGLNTEAFF
many | TRBJ2-7 | 15 | NA | TRBV3-1 | TGTGCCAGCAGCCAAGCCTCGGGGCAGGGATCCGAGCAGTACTTC | CASSQASGQGSEQYF
few | TRBJ2-7 | 15 | TRBD2 | TRBV20-1 | TGCAGTGCTAGAGATATGCTAGCGGGAGCATACGAGCAGTACTTC | CSARDMLAGAYEQYF
many | TRBJ2-7 | 15 | NA | TRBV28 | TGTGCCAGCAGTTTACGGGCAGGAAAAGCCTACGAGCAGTACTTC | CASSLRAGKAYEQYF
few | TRBJ2-2 | 12 | NA | TRBV18 | TGTGCCAGCTCACCAGATACCGGGGAGCTGTTTTTT | CASSPDTGELFF
few | TRBJ2-2 | 16 | NA | TRBV7-3 | TGTGCCAGCAGCTTAGGTTTGGGGCGCCCCACCGGGGAGCTGTTTTTT | CASSLGLGRPTGELFF
NA | TRBJ2-1 | 15 | TRBD2 | TRBV5-1 | TGCGCCAGCAGCTCCGCCGGACTAGTCCCTGGTGAGCAGTTCTTC | CASSSAGLVPGEQFF
many | TRBJ2-5 | 14 | NA | TRBV29-1 | TGCAGCGTTGCCCCTAGACAGATCCAAGAGACCCAGTACTTC | CSVAPRQIQETQYF
few | TRBJ2-1 | 12 | NA | TRBV18 | TGTGCCAGCTCACCGTCTTTGAATGAGCAGTTCTTC | CASSPSLNEQFF
many | TRBJ2-1 | 17 | TRBD2 | TRBV15 | TGTGCCACCAGCAGAGATTCGCCAGGACTAGCCGTCAATGAGCAGTTCTTC | CATSRDSPGLAVNEQFF
many | TRBJ2-1 | 13 | TRBD1 | TRBV2 | TGTGCCAGCAGCCTCGACAGGGGTAATGAGCAGTTCTTC | CASSLDRGNEQFF
many | TRBJ2-1 | 14 | TRBD2 | TRBV11-2 | TGTGCCAGCAGCTTAGAGTCCGCGGGGGGAGAGCAGTTCTTC | CASSLESAGGEQFF
NA | TRBJ2-3 | 13 | NA | TRBV7-9 | TGTGCCAGCAGACCGGACGGCACAGATACGCAGTATTTT | CASRPDGTDTQYF
many | TRBJ1-2 | 14 | NA | TRBV30 | TGTGCCTGGAGTGTTGGAAGGGCTGACTATGGCTACACCTTC | CAWSVGRADYGYTF
many | TRBJ1-4 | 14 | NA | TRBV25-1 | TGTGCCAGCAGTGAATCGGGAGGTCCGGAAAAACTGTTTTTT | CASSESGGPEKLFF
many | TRBJ2-3 | 12 | NA | TRBV29-1 | TGCAGCTCAGGGGGGGGTACAGATACGCAGTATTTT | CSSGGGTDTQYF
many | TRBJ2-1 | 13 | NA | TRBV12-3/TRBV12-4 | TGTGCCAGCAGTCACACGACGGAAAATGAGCAGTTCTTC | CASSHTTENEQFF
many | TRBJ2-7 | 13 | NA | TRBV25-1 | TGTGCCAGCAGTGCGTCCCAGGCACCCGAGCAGTACTTC | CASSASQAPEQYF
many | TRBJ2-2 | 14 | NA | TRBV29-1 | TGCAGCGTTGAAGATATTAGGAACACCGGGGAGCTGTTTTTT | CSVEDIRNTGELFF
many | TRBJ2-2 | 13 | NA | TRBV9 | TGTGCCAGCAAGGCAGCGAACACCGGGGAGCTGTTTTTT | CASKAANTGELFF
many | TRBJ2-7 | 15 | NA | TRBV12-3/TRBV12-4 | TGTGCCAGCACCAGCACTACAAGGGGGACCTACGAGCAGTACTTC | CASTSTTRGTYEQYF
NA | TRBJ2-1 | 14 | TRBD2 | TRBV5-1 | TGCGCCAGCAGCCCGGGACTAGCTTACAATGAGCAGTTCTTC | CASSPGLAYNEQFF
many | TRBJ1-2 | 16 | TRBD1 | TRBV30 | TGTGCCTGGAGTGTACCCCAACGGGACAGCATCTATGGCTACACCTTC | CAWSVPQRDSIYGYTF
many | TRBJ2-7 | 12 | TRBD1 | TRBV7-2 | TGTGCCAGCAGCGGGACAGGAGGCGAGCAGTACTTC | CASSGTGGEQYF
many | TRBJ1-4 | 14 | TRBD1 | TRBV5-8 | TGTGCCAGCAGCTTCGGGACAGGATCTGAAAAACTGTTTTTT | CASSFGTGSEKLFF
few | TRBJ2-1 | 19 | TRBD2 | TRBV4-2 | TGTGCCAGCAGCCAGAAACCCCCAGCGGGAGGGCCCGCCTACAATGAGCAGTTCTTC | CASSQKPPAGGPAYNEQFF
few | TRBJ1-5 | 14 | NA | TRBV20-1 | TGCAGTGCACCGGAGGGATCTTTCAATCAGCCCCAGCATTTT | CSAPEGSFNQPQHF
many | TRBJ1-1 | 14 | NA | TRBV7-2 | TGTGCCAGCAGCTTAGGCACCTTGAACACTGAAGCTTTCTTT | CASSLGTLNTEAFF
many | TRBJ2-7 | 17 | TRBD2 | TRBV4-3 | TGCGCCAGCAGCCAAGGTGCGTTTGGGGACTACCCCTACGAGCAGTACTTC | CASSQGAFGDYPYEQYF
medium-sized | TRBJ2-3 | 17 | NA | TRBV7-8 | TGTGCCAGCACCCCCGCCGCGGGCGGGCGAGGTACAGATACGCAGTATTTT | CASTPAAGGRGTDTQYF
many | TRBJ1-4 | 15 | NA | TRBV3-1 | TGTGCCAGCAGCCAAGCACCCTCAACTAATGAAAAACTGTTTTTT | CASSQAPSTNEKLFF
few | TRBJ2-7 | 14 | TRBD1 | TRBV5-1 | TGCGCCAGCAGCGGGGGACAGGGGAGCTACGAGCAGTACTTC | CASSGGQGSYEQYF
NA | TRBJ2-1 | 15 | NA | TRBV6-1 | TGTGCCAGCAGTGAAGTAATAGCTACCTACAATGAGCAGTTCTTC | CASSEVIATYNEQFF
many | TRBJ1-1 | 14 | NA | TRBV11-2 | TGTGCCAGCAGCTTAGAATACAGGGACACTGAAGCTTTCTTT | CASSLEYRDTEAFF
few | TRBJ2-1 | 15 | TRBD2 | TRBV11-1 | TGTGCCAGCAGCTTAGTTGGCGGGAGTGTCAATGAGCAGTTCTTC | CASSLVGGSVNEQFF